The T cell receptor beta chain under discussion was sequenced for a study of cytomegalovirus exposure and HLA in healthy donors. Turning to the study itself: A data release that came early held some 84 million unique TCRs from HLA-typed donors. General observations from the study: Sequencing depth across donors, presence/absence analyses assumed, was roughly uniform. The authors listed 150 to 200 TCR beta chains as cytomegalovirus-associated.

Comment on this clone: Its antigen is still unknown.

Germline values: CDR1 SGHDT, CDR2 YYEEEE. The V gene lost 2 bases and the J gene lost 4 bases, with 12 bases spanning the gap. There are 14 residues in the CDR3. The PCR contained 60 Vbeta and 13 Jbeta primers. Clones were read by immunoSEQ multiplex PCR, and TCRdb kept only the in-frame ones, dropping some. Among over 150,000 clones listed, 70% to 90% were seen once. All donors participated as healthy donors of bone marrow. Specimen: PBMCs. This clonotype was sampled from a man aged 25 to 40 in good health and CMV-seropositive. This chain links TRBV5-6 with TRBJ1-2, with D possibly matching TRBD1 (5 bases). The CDR3 DNA reads as TGTGCCAGCAGCTTTCAGGGTTTGGCCTATGGCTACACCTTC. Translated: CASSFQGLAYGYTF.